One and the same sample provided the 26 T cell receptor beta chains below, sequenced in a study of blood T cell repertoires in COVID-19. Profiling relied on immunoSEQ multiplex PCR, and the TCRdb table lists in-frame clones only, not all of them. The table lists 250,000 to 300,000 clones, 89% of them singletons, with roughly 4.5% in the top ten. Sequencing was performed on peripheral blood. The receptors derive from a woman aged 35 to 49 who had recovered from COVID-19.

This chain joins TRBV28 and TRBJ2-3; no firm D call. V was cut by 1 base and J by 5 bases, with 7 bases left in between. Germline V gene sequence: CDR1 MDHEN, CDR2 SYDVKM. The CDR3 is made up of 13 amino acids. The CDR3 loop is CASSLFREDTQYF. The CDR3 DNA follows: TGTGCCAGCAGTTTATTTCGAGAAGATACGCAGTATTTT.

This clone showed up just a few times. V gene TRBV13 combines with J gene TRBJ1-1; a possible D gene is TRBD1 (5 bases). The V gene's germline CDR1 is PRHDT and CDR2 FYEKMQ (reference sequence). Trimming removed 6 bases at V and 11 bases at J, with 22 bases between. The CDR3 is made up of 14 amino acids. CDR3 DNA: TGTGCCAGCAGATACTTCCTCAGGGAACTATCGGCTTTCTTT. Translating gives CASRYFLRELSAFF.

This chain connects TRBV15 to TRBJ2-1, with D maybe TRBD1 (6 bases). The CDR3 covers 17 residues. Trimming stripped 4 bases from V and 9 bases from J, with 25 bases between. Germline V lookup: CDR1 LNHNV, CDR2 YYDKDF (reference sequence). The CDR3 nucleotides read TGTGCCACCAGCACTAGACAGGACGCCGTGAAAAGGGGTGAGCAGTTCTTC. As protein: CATSTRQDAVKRGEQFF.

This clone was recorded only once. The rearrangement links TRBV5-4 to TRBJ2-2; D may be TRBD2 (5 bases). The germline V gene has CDR1 SGHNT and CDR2 YYREEE (reference sequence). This CDR3 contains 14 residues. V was clipped by 1 base and J by 13 bases, with 17 bases between them. CDR3 in amino acids: CASSLNRVQSGLFF. The CDR3 region has the DNA TGTGCCAGCAGCTTGAACCGGGTCCAAAGCGGGCTGTTTTTT.

The CDR3 DNA reads TGTGCCAGCAGTTTGGGACTAGCGGGTAACTACGAGCAGTACGTC. Encoded protein: CASSLGLAGNYEQYV. The J gene is TRBJ2-7, the V gene TRBV27; TRBD2 agrees at 12 bases. Germline V gene data show CDR1 as MNHEY and CDR2 as SMNVEV (reference sequence). Unmatched junction bases numbered 3, after V lost 3 bases and J lost 3 bases. The CDR3 is 15 amino acids.

The chain recombines TRBV2 with TRBJ1-3; D gene ambiguous. In germline, CDR1 is SNHLY, CDR2 FYNNEI. The CDR3 loop spans 14 amino acids. V gave up 4 bases and J gave up 0 bases, with 7 bases separating them. CDR3 residues: CASSGEISGNTIYF. The CDR3 DNA reads TGTGCCAGCAGTGGCGAAATCTCTGGAAACACCATATATTTT. Using reference TRBV2 and TRBJ1-3 for the parts outside the CDR3, the full variable domain is EPEVTQTPSHQVTQMGQEVILRCVPISNHLYFYWYRQILGQKVEFLVSFYNNEISEKSEIFDDQFSVERPDGSNFTLKIRSTKLEDSAMYFCASSGEISGNTIYFGEGSWLTVV.

This clone has only a few counts. The chain links TRBV6-5 to TRBJ1-3, with 9 bases aligning to TRBD1. This CDR3 comprises 15 residues. V lost 3 bases to trimming and J lost 4 bases; unmatched junction nucleotides: 4. In germline, CDR1 is MNHEY, CDR2 SVGAGI. The CDR3 here is CASSYDRGTGNTIYF. DNA for the CDR3: TGTGCCAGCAGTTATGACAGGGGGACAGGAAACACCATATATTTT.

The rearrangement joins TRBV7-3 to TRBJ1-1; 7 bases agree with TRBD1. The CDR3 is 15 amino acids. CDR1 is SGHTA and CDR2 is FQGTGA in the germline V gene. With 6 bases clipped from V and 5 bases from J, the junction kept 12 bases outside the gene matches. CDR3 coding DNA: TGTGCCAGCAGGACCCGCGACAGGGCGGGTACTGAAGCTTTCTTT. It specifies CASRTRDRAGTEAFF.

This chain links TRBV15 with TRBJ1-1, with 8 bases that match TRBD1. The V segment lost 0 bases and the J segment 3 bases; nucleotides outside the gene matches: 6. CDR1 and CDR2 from the germline V gene are LNHNV and YYDKDF (reference sequence). This CDR3 contains 16 residues. The DNA for the CDR3 is TGTGCCACCAGCAGAGAGTCGTCAGGGGGCCACACTGAAGCTTTCTTT. Translating gives CATSRESSGGHTEAFF.

The chain has TRBV27 and TRBJ2-6, with 8 bases identical to TRBD1. The CDR3 length is 18 residues. Trimming took 2 bases from V and 0 from J; bases not matched to a gene: 6. CDR1 is MNHEY and CDR2 is SMNVEV in the germline V gene (reference sequence). The CDR3 region is CASSLAGTGFSGANVLTF. The CDR3 nucleotides are TGTGCCAGCAGTTTAGCCGGGACAGGTTTCTCTGGGGCCAACGTCCTGACTTTC.

The J gene is TRBJ2-3, the V gene TRBV7-2, with TRBD2 identical over 11 bases. The CDR3 consists of 18 residues. Unmatched junction bases numbered 11, after V lost 3 bases and J lost 3 bases. Germline V lookup: CDR1 SGHTA, CDR2 FQGNSA. CDR3 protein: CASSFTLAGAGGTDTQYF. The CDR3 bases are TGTGCCAGCAGCTTCACACTAGCGGGGGCAGGTGGAACAGATACGCAGTATTTT. Drawing the rest from reference TRBV7-2 and TRBJ2-3, the complete variable domain is GAGVSQSPSNKVTEKGKDVELRCDPISGHTALYWYRQSLGQGLEFLIYFQGNSAPDKSGLPSDRFSAERTGGSVSTLTIQRTQQEDSAVYLCASSFTLAGAGGTDTQYFGPGTRLTVL.

This sequence joins TRBV5-1 and TRBJ2-1, with TRBD2 matching over 9 bases. V lost 0 bases to trimming and J lost 8 bases; unmatched junction nucleotides: 9. This CDR3 contains 16 residues. The germline gives CDR1 SGHRS, CDR2 YFSETQ. CDR3 protein: CASSLAGGGGADEQFF. The CDR3 coding sequence is TGCGCCAGCAGCTTGGCCGGAGGCGGGGGGGCGGATGAGCAGTTCTTC.

This clone was recorded only once. The rearrangement uses TRBV19 and TRBJ2-5; 12 bases map to TRBD1. Germline V CDR1 and CDR2: LNHDA, SQIVND (reference sequence). There are 20 residues in the CDR3. The V and J ends lost 6 bases and 4 bases, in that order; junction bases with no gene match: 21. CDR3 DNA: TGTGCCAGTAGACCCTCAGGTTCGGATGGGGGACAGGGGGCCTTAGAGACCCAGTACTTC. Translating gives CASRPSGSDGGQGALETQYF.

The chain combines TRBV6-4 with TRBJ1-1; 7 positions agree with TRBD1. CDR3 length: 15 residues. CDR1 and CDR2 from the germline V gene are MRHNA and SNTAGT. V shed 7 bases and J 4 bases; nucleotides not matched to a gene: 12. This chain's CDR3 is CASIIRQGRSTEAFF. The CDR3 DNA sequence: TGTGCCAGCATTATTAGACAGGGACGATCCACTGAAGCTTTCTTT.

V and J are TRBV20-1 and TRBJ2-1; D remains unclear. Trimming removed 0 bases from V and 7 bases from J, with 4 bases in between. There are 11 residues in the CDR3. CDR1 is DFQATT and CDR2 is SNEGSKA in the germline V gene (reference sequence). The CDR3 is CSARDVNEQFF. DNA of the CDR3: TGCAGTGCTAGAGACGTAAATGAGCAGTTCTTC.

The chain employs TRBV18 and TRBJ2-4; 9 nucleotides match TRBD2. V shed 3 bases, J shed 3 bases, and the junction held 3 bases outside the gene matches. The CDR3 is 15 residues long. Germline values: CDR1 KGHSH, CDR2 LQKENI. CDR3 nucleotide sequence: TGTGCCAGCTCACCGAAGCGGGAGGACAAAAACATTCAGTACTTC. This gives the protein CASSPKREDKNIQYF. The complete variable domain, with remaining parts taken from reference TRBV18 and TRBJ2-4, reads NAGVMQNPRHLVRRRGQEARLRCSPMKGHSHVYWYRQLPEEGLKFMVYLQKENIIDESGMPKERFSAEFPKEGPSILRIQQVVRGDSAAYFCASSPKREDKNIQYFGAGTRLSVL.

This chain uses TRBV4-3 with TRBJ2-1, with 7 bases matching TRBD2. The CDR3 has 16 residues. V lost 0 bases to trimming and J lost 2 bases; unmatched junction nucleotides: 4. Germline CDR1 LGHNA, CDR2 YSLEER. The CDR3 loop is CASSQDPGGTYNEQFF. DNA for the CDR3: TGCGCCAGCAGCCAAGACCCGGGGGGAACCTACAATGAGCAGTTCTTC.

This chain connects TRBV15 to TRBJ1-2; D gene ambiguous. The V and J ends lost 4 bases and 5 bases respectively, with 11 bases between them. The length of the CDR3 is 13 residues. Germline loops: CDR1 LNHNV, CDR2 YYDKDF (reference sequence). This chain's CDR3 is CATSTLSGYGYTF. The CDR3 nucleotides read TGTGCCACCAGCACACTCTCGGGGTATGGCTACACCTTC. The entire variable domain, with the rest obtained from reference TRBV15 and TRBJ1-2, is as follows: DAMVIQNPRYQVTQFGKPVTLSCSQTLNHNVMYWYQQKSSQAPKLLFHYYDKDFNNEADTPDNFQSRRPNTSFCFLDIRSPGLGDTAMYLCATSTLSGYGYTFGSGTRLTVV.

Only one count was recorded for this clone. The chain recombines TRBV18 with TRBJ2-2; TRBD1 agrees at 7 bases. The CDR3 has 16 residues. The trim removed 6 bases at V and 2 bases at J, leaving 9 bases unmatched. Germline V gives CDR1 KGHSH, CDR2 LQKENI. CDR3 sequence reads: CASSLVWTGNTGELFF. CDR3 DNA: TGTGCCAGCTCCTTGGTCTGGACAGGAAACACCGGGGAGCTGTTTTTT.

A single count supports this clone. The V and J genes are TRBV10-1 and TRBJ1-4; the D is unclear. The CDR3 sequence is 13 residues long. Trimming stripped 6 bases from V and 8 bases from J, with 13 bases between. Germline values: CDR1 WNHNN, CDR2 SYGVQD (reference sequence). The CDR3 loop is CASSGMSGEKLFF. Written as DNA, the CDR3 is TGCGCCAGCAGCGGAATGTCCGGGGAAAAACTGTTTTTT.

V and J are TRBV30 and TRBJ2-5; possible D gene TRBD1, 5 bases. V was cut by 3 bases and J by 1 base, with 12 bases left in between. CDR1 is GTSNPN and CDR2 is SVGIG in the germline V gene (reference sequence). The CDR3 consists of 14 residues. The CDR3 is CAWSQGGLQETQYF. The CDR3 DNA reads TGTGCCTGGAGCCAGGGTGGTCTCCAAGAGACCCAGTACTTC.

J is TRBJ2-1 and V is TRBV28; perhaps TRBD1 as D (6 bases). Germline-derived CDR1 and CDR2 are MDHEN and SYDVKM. V lost 7 bases, J lost 10 bases, and 14 bases lay in between. There are 12 residues in the CDR3. The CDR3 region has the DNA TGTGCCAGCAAAACAGGGATTAGCGAGCAGTTCTTC. Protein product: CASKTGISEQFF.

The chain links TRBV18 to TRBJ1-1, with a tentative D call TRBD1 (5 bases). This CDR3 comprises 15 residues. V was shortened by 0 bases and J by 5 bases, with 13 bases between the two germline ends. CDR1 is KGHSH and CDR2 is LQKENI in the germline V gene. The chain's CDR3 is CASSPPLGDVTEAFF. DNA of the CDR3: TGTGCCAGCTCACCACCATTAGGGGATGTTACTGAAGCTTTCTTT.

The chain employs TRBV12-3 or TRBV12-4 and TRBJ2-7, with D hard to call. The CDR3 runs 13 residues. V was clipped by 6 bases and J by 7 bases, with 16 bases between them. The CDR3 DNA is TGTGCCAGCAGCCACAACCCCCGTGGTGAGCAGTACGTC. Translation: CASSHNPRGEQYV.

V usage is TRBV7-9 and J usage is TRBJ2-5; D may be TRBD2 (6 bases). CDR1 and CDR2 (germline): SEHNR, FQNEAQ (reference sequence). Between the trimmed V and J ends, which lost 3 bases and 5 bases, there was a span of 16 bases. The CDR3 sequence is 15 residues long. The chain's CDR3 is CASSFQAGSGETQYF. The CDR3 DNA sequence: TGTGCCAGCAGCTTCCAGGCTGGGAGCGGGGAGACCCAGTACTTC.

The rearrangement uses TRBV6-2 or TRBV6-3 and TRBJ2-7, with 7 bases lining up with TRBD1. This CDR3 has 15 residues. The V segment lost 4 bases and the J segment 1 base; nucleotides outside the gene matches: 7. Germline CDR1 is MNHEY and CDR2 is SVGEGT. In nucleotides, the CDR3 is TGTGCCAGCAGTTCCCCATGGGACAGTTCCTACGAGCAGTACGTC. Translating gives CASSSPWDSSYEQYV.